The 8 T cell receptor beta chains listed next were all sequenced from one sample in a study of breast tumors, draining lymph nodes, adjacent tissues. The lymph nodes were axillary draining lymph nodes from breast cancer patients. TCRdb fed the multiplex PCR reads into MiXCR, producing one record per CDR3 protein. The sample has around 170,000 distinct CDR3 sequences; 30% to 35% are singletons. Specimen: axillary lymph node tissue. All receptors come from a female donor with breast cancer. Some clones in this sample may be carry-over from other donors' samples.

As to this clonotype: A read error may explain this, as a much larger clone is one base away. Written as DNA, the CDR3 is TGTGCCAGCAGCCAGGACATCACCTCCTACGAGCAGTACTTC. Translating gives CASSQDITSYEQYF. The chain employs TRBV5-8 and TRBJ2-7, with D tentatively TRBD1 (5 bases). V lost 4 bases to trimming and J lost 0 bases, with 11 bases between them. The CDR3 runs 14 residues. Germline-derived CDR1 and CDR2 are SGHTS and YDEGEE.

This clonotype was counted ten times or more. The chain links TRBV28 to TRBJ1-2; D may be TRBD1 (6 bases). The CDR3 is 14 amino acids. V was pared by 5 bases and J by 2 bases, with 12 bases between. Germline loops: CDR1 MDHEN, CDR2 SYDVKM. CDR3 in DNA: TGTGCCAGCAGTACAATTCAGGGGAACTATGGCTACACCTTC. Translated: CASSTIQGNYGYTF.

At least ten counts were recorded for this clonotype. The rearrangement links TRBV2 to TRBJ1-2; 7 nucleotides line up with TRBD1. The CDR3 has 14 residues. The V and J ends lost 1 base and 4 bases, in that order; junction bases with no gene match: 3. Germline V lookup: CDR1 SNHLY, CDR2 FYNNEI. The CDR3 DNA reads as TGTGCCAGCAGTGAAGAGGGGGCAGTCTATGGCTACACCTTC. Translating gives CASSEEGAVYGYTF. The complete variable domain, with remaining parts taken from reference TRBV2 and TRBJ1-2, reads EPEVTQTPSHQVTQMGQEVILRCVPISNHLYFYWYRQILGQKVEFLVSFYNNEISEKSEIFDDQFSVERPDGSNFTLKIRSTKLEDSAMYFCASSEEGAVYGYTFGSGTRLTVV.

The V and J genes are TRBV4-1 and TRBJ2-1, with D uncertain. CDR1 MGHRA and CDR2 YSYEKL come from the germline V gene. V was shortened by 4 bases and J by 3 bases, with 10 bases between the two germline ends. There are 14 residues in the CDR3. CDR3 in DNA: TGCGCCAGCAGCCTACGTCTTAACTACAATGAGCAGTTCTTC. This encodes CASSLRLNYNEQFF.

Comment on this clonotype: A single base separates this from a much larger clone, so it may be a read error. The CDR3 end shows no conserved phenylalanine or tryptophan, and so a read error is likely. V and J are TRBV18 and TRBJ1-5; D is uncertain. Looked up from germline, CDR1 is KGHSH and CDR2 is LQKENI. The CDR3 has 14 amino acids. The germline V and J ends were trimmed by 4 bases and 0 bases, with 7 bases remaining between them. In DNA form, the CDR3 reads TGTGCCAGCTCACGGACGTATAGCAATCAGCCCCAGCATTTA. Translated: CASSRTYSNQPQHL.

The DNA for the CDR3 is TGCAGCTTGGGTACGGGGGGTAAAGGCTACACCTTC. Encoded protein: CSLGTGGKGYTF. The chain carries TRBV29-1 and TRBJ1-2, with TRBD1 as a possible D gene (5 bases). The germline CDR1 and CDR2 sequences are SQVTM and ANQGSEA. The CDR3 totals 12 residues. V was cut by 8 bases and J by 8 bases, with 18 bases left in between.

The chain uses TRBV6-1 and TRBJ2-2, with TRBD1 identical over 12 bases. The CDR3 sequence is 22 residues long. Trimming took 2 bases from V and 0 from J; bases not matched to a gene: 16. In germline, CDR1 is MNHNS, CDR2 SASEGT. CDR3 sequence reads: CASSEFPGQGAYSGSNTGELFF. CDR3 nucleotide sequence: TGTGCCAGCAGTGAATTTCCGGGACAGGGGGCCTATAGCGGTTCGAACACCGGGGAGCTGTTTTTT.

The chain employs TRBV20-1 and TRBJ2-5, with 11 bases matching TRBD2. CDR3 length: 14 amino acids. V was clipped by 7 bases and J by 4 bases; unmatched bases: 8. Germline lookup yields CDR1 DFQATT and CDR2 SNEGSKA (reference sequence). The CDR3 nucleotides are TGCAGTGGAACTAGCGGGAGAGTCGTAGAGACCCAGTACTTC. Translation gives CSGTSGRVVETQYF.